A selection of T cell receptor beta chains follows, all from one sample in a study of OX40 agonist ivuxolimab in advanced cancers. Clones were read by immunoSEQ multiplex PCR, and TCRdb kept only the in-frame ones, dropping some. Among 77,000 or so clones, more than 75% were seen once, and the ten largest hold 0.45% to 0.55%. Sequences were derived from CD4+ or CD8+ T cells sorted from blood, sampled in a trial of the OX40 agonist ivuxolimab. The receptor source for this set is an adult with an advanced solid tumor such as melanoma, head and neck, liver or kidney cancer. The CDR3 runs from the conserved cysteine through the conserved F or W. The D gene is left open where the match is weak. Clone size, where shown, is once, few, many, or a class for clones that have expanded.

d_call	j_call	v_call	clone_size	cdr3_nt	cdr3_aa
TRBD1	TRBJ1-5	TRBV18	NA	TGTGCCAGCTCACTACAGGGGCCTGATACTCCCCAGCATTTT	CASSLQGPDTPQHF
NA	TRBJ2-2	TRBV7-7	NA	TGTGCTAGCAGCCCAGGAGGTTCGAACACCGGGGAGCTGTTTTTT	CASSPGGSNTGELFF
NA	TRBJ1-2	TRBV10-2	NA	TGCGCCAGCAGTGAGTCAGGGGTTAGCTATGGCTACACCTTC	CASSESGVSYGYTF
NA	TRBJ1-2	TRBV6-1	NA	TGTGCCAGCAGTGAAAGTAGAACCTACTATGGCTACACCTTC	CASSESRTYYGYTF
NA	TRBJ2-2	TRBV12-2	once	TGTGCAAGTCGCTTAGGAGACAGGGGGCGAAGGGAGCTGTTTTTT	CASRLGDRGRRELFF
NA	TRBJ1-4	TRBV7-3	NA	TGTGCCAGCAGCTTAACGAGGACCTCTAATGAAAAACTGTTTTTT	CASSLTRTSNEKLFF
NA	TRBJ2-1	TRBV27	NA	TGTGCCAGCACTCAAGGGACAACGCGTCGCAATGAGCAGTTCTTC	CASTQGTTRRNEQFF
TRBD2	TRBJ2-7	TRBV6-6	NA	TGTGCCAGCAGTTACGGACTAGACTACGAGCAGTACTTC	CASSYGLDYEQYF
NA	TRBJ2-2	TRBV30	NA	TGTGCCTGGAGTGACCTCCGAAGTCAGGGCATGGCCGGGGAGCTGTTTTTT	CAWSDLRSQGMAGELFF
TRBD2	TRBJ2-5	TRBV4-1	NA	TGCGCCAGCAGCCAGGCCAAAAGCGGGGGGGCGGAGACCCAGTACTTC	CASSQAKSGGAETQYF
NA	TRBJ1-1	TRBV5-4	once	TGTGCCAGCAGTACGGGGGGGCGACAGCGGGGCATTCCTGAAGCTTTCTTT	CASSTGGRQRGIPEAFF
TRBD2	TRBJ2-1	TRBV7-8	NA	TGTGCCAGCAGCCAGGGACTAGCGGGGGCTCTCTCCTACAATGAGCAGTTCTTC	CASSQGLAGALSYNEQFF
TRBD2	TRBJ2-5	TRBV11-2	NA	TGTGCCAGCAGCCCCCCGGGGTACGGGGGGGCGGGGGAGACCCAGTACTTC	CASSPPGYGGAGETQYF
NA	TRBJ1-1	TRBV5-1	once	TGCGCCAGCAGGGACGTATTAATGAACACTGAAGCTTTCTTT	CASRDVLMNTEAFF
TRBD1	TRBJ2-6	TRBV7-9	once	TGTGCCAGCAGCCTGTACTCCTGGACAGGGGAGGCAGGGGCCAACGTCCTGACTTTC	CASSLYSWTGEAGANVLTF
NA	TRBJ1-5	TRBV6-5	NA	TGTGCCAGCAGTTCCGTTGGGCAGCCCCAGCATTTT	CASSSVGQPQHF
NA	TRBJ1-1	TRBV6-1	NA	TGTGCCAGCAGTGAACGGGACCGGGACATCGGGGCTTTCTTT	CASSERDRDIGAFF
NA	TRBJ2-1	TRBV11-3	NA	TGTGCCAGCAGCTTACAAGCGCGGTCCTACAATGAGCAGTTCTTC	CASSLQARSYNEQFF
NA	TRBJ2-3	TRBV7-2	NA	TGTGCCAGCAGCTTTGGGACAGATACGCAGTATTTT	CASSFGTDTQYF
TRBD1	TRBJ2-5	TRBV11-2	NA	TGTGCCAGCAGTCGGGACAGGTTACAAGAGACCCAGTACTTC	CASSRDRLQETQYF
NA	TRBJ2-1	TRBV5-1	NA	TGCGCCAGCAGCTTGGGGGGAGCAGGGAGGCATGAGCAGTTCTTC	CASSLGGAGRHEQFF
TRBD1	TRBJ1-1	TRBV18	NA	TGTGCCAGCTCCCCGCAGGGGGCCGTGAACACTGAAGCTTTCTTT	CASSPQGAVNTEAFF
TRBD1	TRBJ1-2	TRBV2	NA	TGTGCCAGCAGTGTGGGGACAGACGGCTACACCTTC	CASSVGTDGYTF
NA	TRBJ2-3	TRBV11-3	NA	TGTGCCAGCAGCTTATCCACAGATACGCAGTATTTT	CASSLSTDTQYF
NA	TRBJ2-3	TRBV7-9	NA	TGTGCCAGCAGCCACCCTTGGGGGACAGATACGCAGTATTTT	CASSHPWGTDTQYF